This TCR beta chain was observed in a study of T-cell reconstitution after alpha-beta-depleted transplantation in children. Study-level results: A year had passed since transplant, and T-cell counts and diversity by then came mostly from newly produced T cells. At around two months after transplant, the alpha-beta T cells were reportedly derived from several hundred expanded clones that came from non-depleted graft cells. Day-60 TCRbeta diversity that was high in some patients was derived from surviving recipient T cells and thymic progenitors.

TCRbeta library construction was performed incorporating unique molecular identifiers. TCRdb analysed the PCR reads with MiXCR anew, one entry per CDR3 protein. The sample contains a few hundred thousand distinct CDR3 sequences, about 17% of which appear only once. Comment on this clonotype: What it binds is unknown.

Sequencing was performed on PBMCs, mostly from graft donor cells, taken 360 days after TCRalphabeta/CD19-depleted stem cell transplant. The TCR was taken from a boy younger than two who had a stem cell transplant for Wiskott-Aldrich syndrome, so the T cells may come from the graft donor.

The DNA of the CDR3 is TGTGCCAGCAGTACATATGCGGGAGAGGAGAGGGAGACCCAGTACTTC. It translates to CASSTYAGEERETQYF. V and J are TRBV6-2 or TRBV6-3 and TRBJ2-5; TRBD2 aligns across 7 bases. J was trimmed by 5 bases and V by 5 bases; bases with no gene match: 14. The length of the CDR3 is 16 residues. Per the germline V gene, CDR1 is MNHEY and CDR2 is SVGEGT.